This TCR beta chain was obtained from a study of T-cell reconstitution after alpha-beta-depleted transplantation in children. This CDR3 has 14 residues. V was pared by 1 base and J by 4 bases, with 3 bases of the junction left unmatched. Germline V lookup: CDR1 SGHTA, CDR2 FQGNSA. This clonotype was observed at least ten times. Its antigen is undetermined. Regarding the study as a whole: Some patients owed their high day-60 TCRbeta diversity to surviving recipient T cells and thymic progenitors.

Construction of the TCRbeta library involved unique molecular identifiers. TCRdb ran MiXCR on the PCR reads and lists one entry per CDR3 protein. The repertoire includes hundreds of thousands of distinct CDR3 sequences, approximately 15% of them detected once, and roughly 5% sits in the top ten. This chain links TRBV7-2 with TRBJ1-2; 7 bases match TRBD1. The TCR was taken from a male patient aged 10 to 17 who had a stem cell transplant for acute lymphoblastic leukemia, so the T cells may come from the graft donor. The input for sequencing was PBMCs, mostly from graft donor cells, taken 360 days after TCRalphabeta/CD19-depleted stem cell transplant. CDR3 nucleotides: TGTGCCAGCAGCTTAGACAGGGGCATCTATGGCTACACCTTC. Amino acids: CASSLDRGIYGYTF.